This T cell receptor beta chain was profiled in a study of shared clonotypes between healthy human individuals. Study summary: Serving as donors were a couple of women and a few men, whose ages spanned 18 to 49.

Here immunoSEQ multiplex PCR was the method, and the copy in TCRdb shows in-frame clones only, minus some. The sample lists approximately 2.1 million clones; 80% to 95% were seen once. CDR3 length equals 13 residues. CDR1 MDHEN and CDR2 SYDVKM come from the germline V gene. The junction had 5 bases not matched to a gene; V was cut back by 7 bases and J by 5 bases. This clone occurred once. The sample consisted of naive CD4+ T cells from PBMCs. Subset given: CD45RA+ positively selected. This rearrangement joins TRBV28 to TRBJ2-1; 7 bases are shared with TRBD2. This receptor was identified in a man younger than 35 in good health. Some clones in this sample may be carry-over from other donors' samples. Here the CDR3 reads CASNSGNDNEQFF. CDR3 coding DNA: TGTGCCAGCAACAGCGGGAATGACAATGAGCAGTTCTTC.